The present TCR beta chain was sequenced within a study of T cell responses to AZD1222 COVID-19 vaccine. The assay was immunoSEQ multiplex PCR, and TCRdb's table has in-frame clones only and misses some. In the table there are 90,000 to 150,000 clones, roughly 90% of which are singletons. Study-level results: Donors were largely white British and mainly female; clonal diversity was possibly underestimated.

On this clone: Its cognate antigen is unknown.

This CDR3 is 14 amino acids long. The germline V gene has CDR1 SGDLS and CDR2 YYNGEE. V lost 4 bases to trimming and J lost 2 bases, with 10 bases between them. Sequenced material: peripheral blood, taken on day 0 of AZD1222 vaccination. This clonotype was sampled from an adult in good health. This chain joins TRBV9 and TRBJ2-1, with D unclear. CDR3: CASSSERPYNEQFF. The CDR3 DNA is TGTGCCAGCAGCTCTGAAAGACCCTACAATGAGCAGTTCTTC.